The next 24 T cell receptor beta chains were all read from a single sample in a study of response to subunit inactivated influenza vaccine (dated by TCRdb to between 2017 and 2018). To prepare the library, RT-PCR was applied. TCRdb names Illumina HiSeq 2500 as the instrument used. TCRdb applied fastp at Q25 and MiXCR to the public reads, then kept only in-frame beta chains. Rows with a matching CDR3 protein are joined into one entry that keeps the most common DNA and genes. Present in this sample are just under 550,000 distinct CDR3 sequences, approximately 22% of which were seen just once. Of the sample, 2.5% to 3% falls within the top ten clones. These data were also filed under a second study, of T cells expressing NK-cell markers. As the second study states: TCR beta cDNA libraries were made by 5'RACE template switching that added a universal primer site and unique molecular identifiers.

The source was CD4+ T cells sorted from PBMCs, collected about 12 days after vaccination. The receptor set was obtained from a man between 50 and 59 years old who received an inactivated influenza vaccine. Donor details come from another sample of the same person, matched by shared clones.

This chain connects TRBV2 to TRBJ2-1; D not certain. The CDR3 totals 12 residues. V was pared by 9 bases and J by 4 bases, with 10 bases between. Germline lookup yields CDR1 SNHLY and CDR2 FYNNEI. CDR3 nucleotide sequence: TGTGCCAGTGACACCATTTACAATGAGCAGTTCTTC. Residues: CASDTIYNEQFF.

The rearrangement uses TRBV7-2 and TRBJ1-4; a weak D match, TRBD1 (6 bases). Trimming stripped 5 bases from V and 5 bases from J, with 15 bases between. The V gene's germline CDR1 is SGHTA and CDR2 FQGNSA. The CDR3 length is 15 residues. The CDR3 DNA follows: TGTGCCAGCAGCCCCCAGGGGAGCGAGAATGAAAAACTGTTTTTT. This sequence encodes CASSPQGSENEKLFF.

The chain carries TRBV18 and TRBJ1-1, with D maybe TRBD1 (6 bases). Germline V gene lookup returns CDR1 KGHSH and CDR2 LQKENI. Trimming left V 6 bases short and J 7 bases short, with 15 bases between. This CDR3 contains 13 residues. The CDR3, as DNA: TGTGCCAGCTCCCTTGGACAGCGAGGTGAAGCTTTCTTT. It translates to CASSLGQRGEAFF. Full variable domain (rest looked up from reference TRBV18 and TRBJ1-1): NAGVMQNPRHLVRRRGQEARLRCSPMKGHSHVYWYRQLPEEGLKFMVYLQKENIIDESGMPKERFSAEFPKEGPSILRIQQVVRGDSAAYFCASSLGQRGEAFFGQGTRLTVV.

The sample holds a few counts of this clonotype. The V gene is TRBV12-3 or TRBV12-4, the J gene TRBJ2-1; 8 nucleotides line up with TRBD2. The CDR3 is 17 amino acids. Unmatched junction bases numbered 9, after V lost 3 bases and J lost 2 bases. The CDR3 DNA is TGTGCCAGCAGTTTCCGGCGGGGGGAGTCTGCCTACAATGAGCAGTTCTTC. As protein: CASSFRRGESAYNEQFF.

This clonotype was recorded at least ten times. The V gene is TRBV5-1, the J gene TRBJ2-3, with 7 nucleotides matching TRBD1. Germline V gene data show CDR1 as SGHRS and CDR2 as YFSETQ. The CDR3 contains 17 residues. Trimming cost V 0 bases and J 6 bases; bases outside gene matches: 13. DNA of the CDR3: TGCGCCAGCAGCTTGGAACCGACAGGGAGCCCACGGGATACGCAGTATTTT. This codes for CASSLEPTGSPRDTQYF.

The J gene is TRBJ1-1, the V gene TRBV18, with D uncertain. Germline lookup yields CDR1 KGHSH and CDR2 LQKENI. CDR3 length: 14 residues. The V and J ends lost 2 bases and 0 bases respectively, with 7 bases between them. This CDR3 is CASSPRALNTEAFF. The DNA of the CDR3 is TGTGCCAGCTCACCAAGAGCGTTGAACACTGAAGCTTTCTTT.

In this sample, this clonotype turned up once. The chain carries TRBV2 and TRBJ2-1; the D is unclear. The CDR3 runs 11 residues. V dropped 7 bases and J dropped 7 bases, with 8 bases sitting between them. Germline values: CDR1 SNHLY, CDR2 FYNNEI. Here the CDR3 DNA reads TGTGCCAGCAAGGTAGAGAATGAGCAGTTCTTC. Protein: CASKVENEQFF. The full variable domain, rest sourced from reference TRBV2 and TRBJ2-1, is EPEVTQTPSHQVTQMGQEVILRCVPISNHLYFYWYRQILGQKVEFLVSFYNNEISEKSEIFDDQFSVERPDGSNFTLKIRSTKLEDSAMYFCASKVENEQFFGPGTRLTVL.

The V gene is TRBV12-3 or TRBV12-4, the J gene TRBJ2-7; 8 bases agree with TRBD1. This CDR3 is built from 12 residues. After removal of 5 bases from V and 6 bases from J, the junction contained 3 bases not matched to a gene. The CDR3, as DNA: TGTGCCAGCAGTAGGACAGGGTCCGAGCAGTACTTC. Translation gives CASSRTGSEQYF.

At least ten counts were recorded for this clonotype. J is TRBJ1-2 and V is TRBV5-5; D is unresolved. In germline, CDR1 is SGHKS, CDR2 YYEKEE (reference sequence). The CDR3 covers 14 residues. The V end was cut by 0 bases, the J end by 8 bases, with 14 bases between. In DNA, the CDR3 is TGTGCCAGCAGCTTGGACCTAAGGCCAGGCGGCTACACCTTC. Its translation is CASSLDLRPGGYTF.

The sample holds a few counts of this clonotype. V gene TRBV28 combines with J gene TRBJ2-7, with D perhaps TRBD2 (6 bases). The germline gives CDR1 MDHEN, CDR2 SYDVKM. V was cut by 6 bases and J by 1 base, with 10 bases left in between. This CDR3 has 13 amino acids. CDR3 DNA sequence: TGTGCCAGCAGGGACTATCAGTCCTACGAGCAGTACTTC. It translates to CASRDYQSYEQYF. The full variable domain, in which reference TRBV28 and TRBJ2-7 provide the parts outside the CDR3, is DVKVTQSSRYLVKRTGEKVFLECVQDMDHENMFWYRQDPGLGLRLIYFSYDVKMKEKGDIPEGYSVSREKKERFSLILESASTNQTSMYLCASRDYQSYEQYFGPGTRLTVT.

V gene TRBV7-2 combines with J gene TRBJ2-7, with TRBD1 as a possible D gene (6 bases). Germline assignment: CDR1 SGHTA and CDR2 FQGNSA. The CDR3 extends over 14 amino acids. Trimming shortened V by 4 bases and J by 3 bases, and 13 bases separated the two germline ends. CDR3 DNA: TGTGCCAGCAGCTACCGGGACAACATCTACGAGCAGTACTTC. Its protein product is CASSYRDNIYEQYF. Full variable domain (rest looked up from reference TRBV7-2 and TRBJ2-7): GAGVSQSPSNKVTEKGKDVELRCDPISGHTALYWYRQSLGQGLEFLIYFQGNSAPDKSGLPSDRFSAERTGGSVSTLTIQRTQQEDSAVYLCASSYRDNIYEQYFGPGTRLTVT.

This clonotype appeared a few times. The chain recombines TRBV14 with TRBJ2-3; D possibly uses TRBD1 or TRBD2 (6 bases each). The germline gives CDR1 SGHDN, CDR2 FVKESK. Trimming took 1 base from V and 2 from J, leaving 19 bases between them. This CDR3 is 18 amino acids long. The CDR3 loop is CASSQGGLPGVSTDTQYF. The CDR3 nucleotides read TGTGCCAGCAGCCAAGGGGGGCTTCCGGGGGTGTCCACAGATACGCAGTATTTT.

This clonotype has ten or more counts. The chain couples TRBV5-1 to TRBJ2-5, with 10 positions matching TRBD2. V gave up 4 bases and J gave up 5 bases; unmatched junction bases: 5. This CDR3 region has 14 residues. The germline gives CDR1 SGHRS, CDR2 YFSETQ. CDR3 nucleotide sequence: TGCGCCAGCAGCCCTGGGACTAGCGTGGAGACCCAGTACTTC. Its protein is CASSPGTSVETQYF.

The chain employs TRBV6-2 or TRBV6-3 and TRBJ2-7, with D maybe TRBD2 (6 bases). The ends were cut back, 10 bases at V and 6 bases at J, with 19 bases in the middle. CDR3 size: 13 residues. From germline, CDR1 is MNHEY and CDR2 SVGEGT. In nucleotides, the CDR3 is TGTGCCACCACCCCAGCTCCGCGGGGCGAGCAGTACTTC. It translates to CATTPAPRGEQYF.

This CDR3 is CASSKRAGGVGRPSYEQYF. The DNA of the CDR3 is TGTGCCAGTAGTAAGCGGGCAGGGGGCGTAGGACGACCCTCCTACGAGCAGTACTTC. The chain carries TRBV19 and TRBJ2-7; 8 nucleotides align to TRBD1. CDR1 LNHDA and CDR2 SQIVND come from the germline V gene (reference sequence). V was clipped by 4 bases and J by 0 bases; unmatched bases: 17. The CDR3 is 19 amino acids.

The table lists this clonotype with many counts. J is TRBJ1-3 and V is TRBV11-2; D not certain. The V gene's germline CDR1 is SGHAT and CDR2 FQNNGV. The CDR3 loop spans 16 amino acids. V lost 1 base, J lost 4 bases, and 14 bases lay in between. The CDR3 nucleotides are TGTGCCAGCAGCTTAGCGAGGAACCCATCCGGAAACACCATATATTTT. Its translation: CASSLARNPSGNTIYF.

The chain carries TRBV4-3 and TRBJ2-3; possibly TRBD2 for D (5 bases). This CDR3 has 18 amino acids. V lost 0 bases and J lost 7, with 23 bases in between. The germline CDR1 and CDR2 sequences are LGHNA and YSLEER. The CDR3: CASSQDIGGSPLTYTQYF. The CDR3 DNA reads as TGCGCCAGCAGCCAAGATATAGGCGGGTCTCCCTTAACGTATACGCAGTATTTT.

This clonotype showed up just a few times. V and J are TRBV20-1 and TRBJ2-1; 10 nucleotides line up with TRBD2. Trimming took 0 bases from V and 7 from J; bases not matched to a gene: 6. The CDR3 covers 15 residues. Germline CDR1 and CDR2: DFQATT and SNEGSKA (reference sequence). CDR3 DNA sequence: TGCAGTGCTAGAGACCTAGCGGGAGAATGGAATGAGCAGTTCTTC. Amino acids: CSARDLAGEWNEQFF.

The CDR3 sequence is CATTLGRPANTGELFF. For the CDR3, the DNA is TGCGCCACGACCCTGGGGCGGCCAGCGAACACCGGGGAGCTGTTTTTT. The chain links TRBV5-1 to TRBJ2-2; weak D call: TRBD1 (5 bases). Per germline, CDR1 SGHRS and CDR2 YFSETQ. Trimming stripped 9 bases from V and 0 bases from J, with 18 bases between. CDR3 length: 16 residues.

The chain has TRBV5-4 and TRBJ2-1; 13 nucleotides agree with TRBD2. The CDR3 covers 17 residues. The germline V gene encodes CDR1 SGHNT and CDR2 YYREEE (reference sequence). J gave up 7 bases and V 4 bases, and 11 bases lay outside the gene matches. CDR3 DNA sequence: TGTGCCAGCAGCCTCCGCTCCGGGACTAGCGGGACTAATGAGCAGTTCTTC. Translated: CASSLRSGTSGTNEQFF. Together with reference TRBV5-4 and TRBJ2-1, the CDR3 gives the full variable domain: ETGVTQSPTHLIKTRGQQVTLRCSSQSGHNTVSWYQQALGQGPQFIFQYYREEENGRGNFPPRFSGLQFPNYSSELNVNALELDDSALYLCASSLRSGTSGTNEQFFGPGTRLTVL.

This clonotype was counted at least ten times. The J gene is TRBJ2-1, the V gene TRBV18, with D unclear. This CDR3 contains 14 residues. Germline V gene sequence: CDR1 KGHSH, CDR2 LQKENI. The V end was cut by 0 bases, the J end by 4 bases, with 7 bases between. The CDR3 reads CASSPPERYNEQFF. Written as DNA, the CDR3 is TGTGCCAGCTCACCACCGGAACGGTACAATGAGCAGTTCTTC.

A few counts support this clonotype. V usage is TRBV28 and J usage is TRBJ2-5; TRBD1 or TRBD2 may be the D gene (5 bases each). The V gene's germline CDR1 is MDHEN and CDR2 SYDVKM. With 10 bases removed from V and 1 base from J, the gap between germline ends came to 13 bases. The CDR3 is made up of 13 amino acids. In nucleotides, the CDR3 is TGTGCCACCGATCGGGGCACCCAAGAGACCCAGTACTTC. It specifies CATDRGTQETQYF.

Here the CDR3 reads CATRLGLAYNEQFF. CDR3 in DNA: TGTGCCACGAGGCTGGGACTAGCCTACAATGAGCAGTTCTTC. The V and J genes are TRBV6-2 or TRBV6-3 and TRBJ2-1; TRBD2 matches 8 bases. Germline CDR1 is MNHEY and CDR2 is SVGEGT. The J segment lost 2 bases and the V segment lost 10 bases, leaving 7 bases of the junction unmatched. This CDR3 region has 14 residues.

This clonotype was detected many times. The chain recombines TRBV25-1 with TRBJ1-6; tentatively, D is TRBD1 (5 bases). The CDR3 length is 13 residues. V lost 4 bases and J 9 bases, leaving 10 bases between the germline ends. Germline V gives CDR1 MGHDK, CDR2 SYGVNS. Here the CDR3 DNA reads TGTGCCAGCAGTGTGGCAAGGGGTTCACCCCTCCACTTT. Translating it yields CASSVARGSPLHF.